What follows describes a single T cell receptor (beta chain). Trimming removed 1 base at V and 5 bases at J, with 15 bases between. Germline values: CDR1 SEHNR, CDR2 FQNEAQ (reference sequence). This CDR3 contains 16 residues. Method: immunoSEQ multiplex PCR; TCRdb's copy keeps in-frame clones and lacks some. The sample has some 95,000 clones; 80% to 90% are singletons. This record comes from a study of T cell responses to AZD1222 COVID-19 vaccine. The genes are TRBV7-9 and TRBJ2-1; TRBD2 might be the D (6 bases). Specimen: peripheral blood, collected on day 0 of AZD1222 vaccination. The sequence derives from an adult in good health. CDR3 nucleotides: TGTGCCAGCAGCTTAGGGGGACTGAGAGATGACAATGAGCAGTTCTTC. It encodes CASSLGGLRDDNEQFF.